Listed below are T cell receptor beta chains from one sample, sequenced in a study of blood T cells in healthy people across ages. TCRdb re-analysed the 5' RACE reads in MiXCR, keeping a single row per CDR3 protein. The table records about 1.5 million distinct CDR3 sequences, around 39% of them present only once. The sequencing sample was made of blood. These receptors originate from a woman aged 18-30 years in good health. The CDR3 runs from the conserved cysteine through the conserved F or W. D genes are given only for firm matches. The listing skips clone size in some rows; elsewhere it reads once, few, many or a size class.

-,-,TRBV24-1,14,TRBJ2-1,CATSDAGKYNEQFF,TGTGCCACCAGTGATGCGGGAAAATACAATGAGCAGTTCTTC
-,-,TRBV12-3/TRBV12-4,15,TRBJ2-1,CASSFLGGRYNEQFF,TGTGCCAGCAGTTTCCTCGGGGGTAGATACAATGAGCAGTTCTTC
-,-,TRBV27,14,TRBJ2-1,CASRVGRIYNEQFF,TGTGCCAGCAGAGTGGGACGGATCTACAATGAGCAGTTCTTC
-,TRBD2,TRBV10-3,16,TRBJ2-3,CATHGNSGDPEDTQYF,TGTGCCACCCATGGTAATAGCGGGGATCCGGAGGATACGCAGTATTTT
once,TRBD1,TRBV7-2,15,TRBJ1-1,CASSFRGTLNTEAFF,TGTGCCAGCAGTTTCAGGGGGACCCTAAACACTGAAGCTTTCTTT
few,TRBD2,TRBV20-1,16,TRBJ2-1,CSAVRTSAASYNEQFF,TGCAGTGCCGTACGGACTAGCGCCGCCTCCTACAATGAGCAGTTCTTC
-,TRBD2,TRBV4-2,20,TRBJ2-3,CASSQEKGGLAKVSTDTQYF,TGTGCCAGCAGCCAAGAAAAGGGGGGACTAGCCAAAGTTAGCACAGATACGCAGTATTTT
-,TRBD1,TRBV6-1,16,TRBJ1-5,CASSYRGEDSNQPQHF,TGTGCCAGCTCCTACAGGGGAGAGGATAGCAATCAGCCCCAGCATTTT
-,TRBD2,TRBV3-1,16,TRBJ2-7,CASSQPRLAGTYEQYF,TGTGCCAGCAGCCAACCCCGACTAGCGGGTACCTACGAGCAGTACTTC
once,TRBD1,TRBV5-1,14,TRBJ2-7,CASSRDRQLGEQYF,TGCGCCAGCAGCAGGGACAGGCAACTGGGGGAGCAGTACTTC
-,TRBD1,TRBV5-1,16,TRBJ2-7,CASSPVGGQGGYEQYF,TGCGCCAGCAGCCCGGTGGGGGGACAGGGGGGATACGAGCAGTACTTC
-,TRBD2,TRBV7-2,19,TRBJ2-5,CASSLAGRGAGGPRETQYF,TGTGCCAGCAGCTTAGCGGGGAGGGGAGCGGGAGGGCCACGAGAGACCCAGTACTTC
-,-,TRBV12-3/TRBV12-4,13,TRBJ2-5,CASRPGYVETQYF,TGTGCCAGCAGGCCGGGCTACGTAGAGACCCAGTACTTC
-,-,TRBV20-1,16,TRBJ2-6,CSARDPGGPGANVLTF,TGCAGTGCTAGAGATCCAGGGGGGCCCGGGGCCAACGTCCTGACTTTC
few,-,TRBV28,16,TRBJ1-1,CASSSSGSPIVTEAFF,TGTGCCAGCAGTTCATCCGGGAGCCCTATAGTCACTGAAGCTTTCTTT
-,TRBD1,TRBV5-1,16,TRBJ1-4,CASSLGQGKTNEKLFF,TGCGCCAGCAGCTTGGGACAGGGAAAAACTAATGAAAAACTGTTTTTT
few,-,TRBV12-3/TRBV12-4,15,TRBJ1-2,CASSRRSPANYGYTF,TGTGCCAGCAGCCGGAGAAGTCCAGCTAACTATGGCTACACCTTC
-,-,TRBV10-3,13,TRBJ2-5,CAIRVGGRGTQYF,TGTGCCATCAGGGTTGGGGGGCGAGGGACCCAGTACTTC
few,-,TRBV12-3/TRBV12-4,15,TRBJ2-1,CASSPSGTLSDEQFF,TGTGCCAGCAGTCCTTCCGGGACCCTCAGCGATGAGCAGTTCTTC
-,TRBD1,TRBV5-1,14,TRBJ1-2,CASSNGQVSGGYTF,TGCGCCAGCAGCAACGGACAGGTCTCCGGAGGCTACACCTTC
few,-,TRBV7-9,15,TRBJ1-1,CASSLEPGMNTEAFF,TGTGCCAGCAGCTTAGAACCAGGCATGAACACTGAAGCTTTCTTT
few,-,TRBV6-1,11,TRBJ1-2,CASRTDYGYTF,TGTGCCAGCAGGACGGACTATGGCTACACCTTC
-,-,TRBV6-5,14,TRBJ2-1,CASSYGAGTDEQFF,TGTGCCAGCAGTTACGGTGCAGGTACCGACGAGCAGTTCTTC
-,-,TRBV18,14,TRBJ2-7,CASSPPKDSAEQYF,TGTGCCAGCTCACCGCCCAAGGACAGTGCCGAGCAGTACTTC
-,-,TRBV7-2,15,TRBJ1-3,CASGSGANSGNTIYF,TGTGCCAGCGGAAGTGGGGCTAACTCTGGAAACACCATATATTTT
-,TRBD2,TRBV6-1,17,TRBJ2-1,CASSEELIAGTYNEQFF,TGTGCCAGCAGTGAAGAGCTCATAGCGGGAACCTACAATGAGCAGTTCTTC
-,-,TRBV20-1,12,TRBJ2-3,CSAAPISDTQYF,TGCAGTGCTGCCCCCATATCGGATACGCAGTATTTT
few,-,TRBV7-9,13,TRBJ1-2,CASPAETYYGYTF,TGTGCCAGCCCCGCTGAAACTTACTATGGCTACACCTTC
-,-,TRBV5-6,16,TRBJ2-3,CASSFFRQQRTDTQYF,TGTGCCAGCAGTTTCTTTCGCCAGCAGCGCACAGATACGCAGTATTTT
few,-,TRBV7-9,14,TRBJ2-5,CASSPPSPEETQYF,TGTGCCAGCAGCCCTCCGTCACCTGAGGAGACCCAGTACTTC